This TCR beta chain was sequenced for a study of OX40 agonist ivuxolimab in advanced cancers. TCRdb's copy holds only in-frame clones and misses some; the assay was immunoSEQ multiplex PCR. The data contain about 38,000 clones, around 80% of them seen just once; the ten biggest clones take up around a tenth. Germline trimming cut 5 bases from V and 6 bases from J; bases unmatched to any gene: 9. The CDR3 is 14 amino acids. Germline CDR1 and CDR2: SEHNR and FQNEAQ (reference sequence). The sequencing here drew on CD4+ or CD8+ T cells sorted from blood, taken in a trial of the OX40 agonist ivuxolimab. This receptor was obtained from an adult with an advanced solid tumor such as melanoma, head and neck, liver or kidney cancer. The rearrangement links TRBV7-9 to TRBJ1-1; 7 bases are shared with TRBD1. This CDR3 reads CASSGRDRFSEAFF. The DNA for the CDR3 is TGTGCCAGCAGCGGCCGGGACAGATTTTCTGAAGCTTTCTTT.